This TCR beta chain was recorded in a study of blood T cell repertoires in COVID-19. The assay was immunoSEQ multiplex PCR, and TCRdb's table has in-frame clones only and misses some. The sample has around 210,000 clones, roughly 80% seen once. Germline V gene lookup returns CDR1 MDHEN and CDR2 SYDVKM. With V trimmed by 2 bases and J by 4 bases, 6 bases remained unmatched. The CDR3 covers 17 residues. The rearrangement links TRBV28 to TRBJ2-6; TRBD1 aligns across 9 bases. The sequence was obtained from a woman aged 80 or older with COVID-19, enrolled during active disease. Sequences were obtained from peripheral blood. The CDR3 reads CASSLNRGPTGANVLTF. CDR3 sequence (DNA): TGTGCCAGCAGTTTAAACAGGGGGCCTACAGGGGCCAACGTCCTGACTTTC.